This is a list of T cell receptor beta chains from one sample in a study of blood T cell repertoires in COVID-19. Using immunoSEQ multiplex PCR, the repertoire was profiled, and TCRdb retains in-frame clones only, with some absent. This table has 65,000 to 80,000 clones, 86% appearing once. Specimen: peripheral blood. The receptors stem from a man aged 25-45 years with acute or convalescent COVID-19. The CDR3 runs from the conserved cysteine through the conserved F or W. Each record gives: V gene, J gene, D gene, CDR3 length, CDR3 protein, CDR3 DNA. D genes are given only for firm matches.

>TRBV6-6|TRBJ2-1|TRBD1|15
CASSYGQGADNEQFF
TGTGCCAGCAGTTACGGGCAGGGGGCTGACAATGAGCAGTTCTTC
>TRBV7-2|TRBJ1-1|NA|13
CASSLAPLLEAFF
TGTGCCAGCAGCTTAGCCCCCCTTTTAGAAGCTTTCTTT
>TRBV2|TRBJ1-5|NA|14
CASSPEQANQPQHF
TGTGCCAGCTCACCCGAACAGGCCAATCAGCCCCAGCATTTT
>TRBV7-2|TRBJ1-2|NA|15
CASSLVPGGFYGYTF
TGTGCCAGCAGCTTGGTTCCTGGAGGGTTCTATGGCTACACCTTC
>TRBV27|TRBJ1-2|TRBD1|13
CASSRTGSYGYTF
TGTGCCAGCAGCAGGACAGGCTCCTATGGCTACACCTTC
>TRBV7-2|TRBJ2-3|NA|14
CASSSVGGADTQYF
TGTGCCAGCAGTTCCGTAGGCGGGGCAGATACGCAGTATTTT
>TRBV27|TRBJ2-1|NA|15
CATLKLSSSYNEQFF
TGTGCCACACTCAAATTATCAAGCTCCTACAATGAGCAGTTCTTC
>TRBV27|TRBJ1-5|TRBD1|15
CASSLRGTGIQPQHF
TGTGCCAGCAGTTTAAGGGGGACAGGGATTCAGCCCCAGCATTTT
>TRBV20-1|TRBJ1-4|TRBD1|14
CSASSAGGFEKLFF
TGCAGTGCTAGTTCCGCAGGGGGATTTGAAAAACTGTTTTTT
>TRBV18|TRBJ2-2|NA|13
CASSPRDTGELFF
TGTGCCAGCTCACCAAGAGACACCGGGGAGCTGTTTTTT